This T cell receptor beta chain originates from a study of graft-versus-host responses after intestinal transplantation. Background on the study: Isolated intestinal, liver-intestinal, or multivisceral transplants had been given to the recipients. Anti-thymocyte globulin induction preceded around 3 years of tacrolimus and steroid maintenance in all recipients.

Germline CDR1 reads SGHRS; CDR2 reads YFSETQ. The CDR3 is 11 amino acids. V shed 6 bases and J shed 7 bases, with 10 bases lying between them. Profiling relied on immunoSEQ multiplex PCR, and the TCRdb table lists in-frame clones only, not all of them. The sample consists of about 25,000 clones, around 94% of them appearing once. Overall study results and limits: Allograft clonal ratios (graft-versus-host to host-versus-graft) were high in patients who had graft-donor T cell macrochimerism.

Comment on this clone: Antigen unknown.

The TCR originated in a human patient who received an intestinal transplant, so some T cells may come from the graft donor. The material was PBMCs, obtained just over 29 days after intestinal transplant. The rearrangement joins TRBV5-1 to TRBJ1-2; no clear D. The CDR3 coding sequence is TGCGCCAGCATCCGGGTAGGTGGCTACACCTTC. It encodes CASIRVGGYTF.